Each of the 20 T cell receptor beta chains below was sequenced from the same sample in a study of neurological immune-mediated disorders. TCRdb re-derived calls from the 5' RACE reads in MiXCR, one entry per CDR3 protein. This table holds 54,000 or so distinct CDR3 sequences, about 4.1% found once. Sequencing was done on a sample of PBMCs. These TCRs come from a man aged 55 to 70 with multiple sclerosis.

This clonotype was found many times. CDR3 region: CASSLDRNTEAFF. The CDR3 nucleotides are TGCGCCAGCAGCTTAGACAGGAACACTGAAGCTTTCTTT. The V call is TRBV5-1, the J call TRBJ1-1; tentatively, D is TRBD1 (5 bases). Per germline, CDR1 SGHRS and CDR2 YFSETQ. The CDR3 is 13 amino acids. Trimming pared 2 bases from V and 1 base from J, leaving 6 bases between.

This clonotype was seen at least ten times. The chain carries TRBV20-1 and TRBJ2-5; TRBD1 agrees at 9 bases. Germline V lookup: CDR1 DFQATT, CDR2 SNEGSKA (reference sequence). CDR3 length equals 13 residues. The V and J ends lost 7 bases and 4 bases, in that order; junction bases with no gene match: 7. CDR3 sequence reads: CSVPDRGTETQYF. The CDR3 DNA sequence: TGCAGTGTGCCGGACAGGGGAACAGAGACCCAGTACTTC.

This clonotype turned up a few times. The chain joins TRBV11-2 to TRBJ1-1, with D possibly TRBD1 on 6 matching bases. This CDR3 is 13 amino acids long. The germline CDR1 and CDR2 sequences are SGHAT and FQNNGV. Trimming removed 4 bases at V and 8 bases at J, with 14 bases between. The DNA of the CDR3 is TGTGCCAGCAGCTCTCGACAGGACGGCGAAGCTTTCTTT. It is translated as CASSSRQDGEAFF. Full variable domain (remainder filled in from reference TRBV11-2 and TRBJ1-1): EAGVAQSPRYKIIEKRQSVAFWCNPISGHATLYWYQQILGQGPKLLIQFQNNGVVDDSQLPKDRFSAERLKGVDSTLKIQPAKLEDSAVYLCASSSRQDGEAFFGQGTRLTVV.

This clonotype showed up many times. This chain joins TRBV6-5 and TRBJ1-3; TRBD1 aligns across 9 bases. This CDR3 has 14 residues. Germline CDR1 reads MNHEY; CDR2 reads SVGAGI. The V gene end was trimmed by 5 bases and the J gene end by 8 bases; junction bases not matched to a gene: 7. CDR3 loop: CASSQGQGTDTIYF. The CDR3 DNA reads TGTGCCAGCAGTCAAGGACAGGGGACCGACACCATATATTTT.

This clonotype came up many times. The chain employs TRBV11-2 and TRBJ2-2; the match to TRBD1 covers 8 bases. Trimming removed 4 bases from V and 0 bases from J; junction bases left unmatched: 4. CDR1 and CDR2 from the germline V gene are SGHAT and FQNNGV. The CDR3 is 16 amino acids. CDR3 sequence reads: CASSYMTGANTGELFF. In nucleotides, the CDR3 is TGTGCCAGCAGCTATATGACAGGGGCGAACACCGGGGAGCTGTTTTTT.

This clonotype was picked up many times. The chain is built from TRBV20-1 and TRBJ2-1, with 11 bases fitting TRBD1. Germline V gene sequence: CDR1 DFQATT, CDR2 SNEGSKA (reference sequence). The CDR3 sequence is 16 residues long. With 6 bases clipped from V and 4 bases from J, the junction kept 11 bases outside the gene matches. Here the CDR3 reads CSAPRRGTGGYNEQFF. DNA of the CDR3: TGCAGTGCACCACGGAGGGGGACAGGGGGTTACAATGAGCAGTTCTTC.

In this sample, this clonotype turned up many times. The CDR3: CSAPRPQDRNTEAFF. The CDR3, as DNA: TGCAGTGCCCCTCGGCCGCAAGATAGAAACACTGAAGCTTTCTTT. The chain is built from TRBV20-1 and TRBJ1-1; D gene uncertain. The CDR3 has 15 amino acids. Germline loops: CDR1 DFQATT, CDR2 SNEGSKA (reference sequence). The V gene lost 6 bases and the J gene lost 2 bases, with 19 bases spanning the gap.

The table lists this clonotype with many counts. This chain uses TRBV20-1 with TRBJ2-2; 10 bases agree with TRBD2. The CDR3 runs 14 residues. Germline trimming cut 6 bases from V and 5 bases from J; bases unmatched to any gene: 6. Germline CDR1 is DFQATT and CDR2 is SNEGSKA (reference sequence). In DNA form, the CDR3 reads TGCAGTGCCCAGCGGGGGGGAACAACCGGGGAGCTGTTTTTT. This codes for CSAQRGGTTGELFF.

This clonotype was detected ten times or more. The V call is TRBV20-1, the J call TRBJ1-5, with TRBD1 as a possible D gene (5 bases). In germline, CDR1 is DFQATT, CDR2 SNEGSKA (reference sequence). Trimming shortened V by 3 bases and J by 2 bases, and 20 bases separated the two germline ends. CDR3 length equals 17 residues. The CDR3 DNA follows: TGCAGTGCTAGGGCTTATGTCGGGGCGCTGGGCAATCAGCCCCAGCATTTT. This codes for CSARAYVGALGNQPQHF.

This clonotype showed up many times. V usage is TRBV7-2 and J usage is TRBJ1-6; D gene unclear. The CDR3 loop spans 12 amino acids. Germline CDR1 and CDR2: SGHTA and FQGNSA. Trimming took 6 bases from V and 9 from J, leaving 9 bases between them. CDR3 loop: CASRHEVSPLHF. Written as DNA, the CDR3 is TGTGCCAGCAGGCATGAGGTTTCACCCCTCCACTTT.

This clonotype was seen many times. The rearrangement joins TRBV7-2 to TRBJ2-7, with D hard to call. V lost 2 bases, J lost 6 bases, and 11 bases lay in between. The CDR3 runs 13 residues. From germline, CDR1 is SGHTA and CDR2 FQGNSA. Written as DNA, the CDR3 is TGTGCCAGCAGCTTACAGGCTAGAGGCGAGCAGTACTTC. Its translation: CASSLQARGEQYF.

Ten or more counts support this clonotype. The J gene is TRBJ1-4, the V gene TRBV9, with D tentatively TRBD1 (5 bases). The CDR3 is 16 residues long. Trimming removed 3 bases at V and 0 bases at J, with 12 bases between. Germline CDR1 and CDR2: SGDLS and YYNGEE. The CDR3 loop is CASSAGGTATNEKLFF. The CDR3 bases are TGTGCCAGCAGCGCCGGGGGGACGGCAACTAATGAAAAACTGTTTTTT.

This clonotype was seen repeatedly, ten times or more. CDR3 in DNA: TGTGCCAGCAGCCTCGACAGGGCCCAAGAGACCCAGTACTTC. Translated, it gives CASSLDRAQETQYF. V is TRBV7-2 and J is TRBJ2-5, with 7 bases matching TRBD1. Germline loops: CDR1 SGHTA, CDR2 FQGNSA. CDR3 length: 14 residues. Losses at the gene ends were 5 bases for V and 1 base for J; bases not matched to a gene: 4.

This clonotype was seen many times. The chain carries TRBV9 and TRBJ1-1; D uncertain. This CDR3 spans 14 amino acids. Per the germline V gene, CDR1 is SGDLS and CDR2 is YYNGEE. Trimming took off 4 bases at V and 6 bases at J, with 16 bases between the two ends. The CDR3 nucleotides read TGTGCCAGCAGCAAATTCGGTGACGGGTCTGAAGCTTTCTTT. Residues: CASSKFGDGSEAFF.

This clonotype was counted ten times or more. CDR3 bases: TGCGCCAGCAGCCAAGTCCGGAACACTGAAGCTTTCTTT. It is translated as CASSQVRNTEAFF. The chain joins TRBV4-1 to TRBJ1-1; D not resolved. The CDR3 loop spans 13 amino acids. V was cut by 1 base and J by 1 base, with 4 bases left in between. Germline values: CDR1 MGHRA, CDR2 YSYEKL.

This clonotype was picked up a small number of times. This chain links TRBV20-1 with TRBJ2-1; TRBD1 agrees at 8 bases. CDR1 and CDR2 (germline): DFQATT, SNEGSKA (reference sequence). V was pared by 8 bases and J by 3 bases, with 12 bases of the junction left unmatched. The CDR3 has 15 amino acids. CDR3 amino acids: CSPTDRGIGYNEQFF. The CDR3 nucleotides are TGCAGTCCAACAGACAGGGGTATCGGCTACAATGAGCAGTTCTTC.

In its sample, this clonotype was seen many times. The rearrangement links TRBV18 to TRBJ2-2; 10 nucleotides match TRBD2. Looked up from germline, CDR1 is KGHSH and CDR2 is LQKENI. V shed 0 bases, J shed 1 base, and the junction held 2 bases outside the gene matches. There are 17 residues in the CDR3. CDR3 protein: CASSPPRTSGNTGELFF. CDR3 coding DNA: TGTGCCAGCTCACCACCGAGGACTAGCGGGAACACCGGGGAGCTGTTTTTT.

This clonotype was counted ten times or more. The chain has TRBV6-2 or TRBV6-3 and TRBJ1-5, with 7 bases lining up with TRBD1. J lost 2 bases, V lost 9 bases, and 4 bases had no gene match. CDR1 is MNHEY and CDR2 is SVGEGT in the germline V gene. The CDR3 runs 13 residues. Written as DNA, the CDR3 is TGTGCCAGTCAAGGACAGGGCAATCAGCCCCAGCATTTT. This codes for CASQGQGNQPQHF.

This clonotype showed up many times. The V and J genes are TRBV6-5 and TRBJ1-5; 11 bases match TRBD1. The CDR3 has 16 amino acids. Germline V gene sequence: CDR1 MNHEY, CDR2 SVGAGI. V gave up 6 bases and J gave up 0 bases; unmatched junction bases: 4. DNA of the CDR3: TGTGCCAGCAGAGACGGACAGGGGGCTAGCAATCAGCCCCAGCATTTT. This gives the protein CASRDGQGASNQPQHF.

This clonotype came up many times. The CDR3 loop is CASSDTGGGEKLFF. CDR3 sequence (DNA): TGTGCCAGCAGTGATACTGGGGGAGGTGAAAAACTGTTTTTT. The chain employs TRBV25-1 and TRBJ1-4; D is possibly TRBD1 (5 bases). The CDR3 is 14 amino acids. V was cut by 3 bases and J by 7 bases, with 12 bases left in between. Germline V gene sequence: CDR1 MGHDK, CDR2 SYGVNS.